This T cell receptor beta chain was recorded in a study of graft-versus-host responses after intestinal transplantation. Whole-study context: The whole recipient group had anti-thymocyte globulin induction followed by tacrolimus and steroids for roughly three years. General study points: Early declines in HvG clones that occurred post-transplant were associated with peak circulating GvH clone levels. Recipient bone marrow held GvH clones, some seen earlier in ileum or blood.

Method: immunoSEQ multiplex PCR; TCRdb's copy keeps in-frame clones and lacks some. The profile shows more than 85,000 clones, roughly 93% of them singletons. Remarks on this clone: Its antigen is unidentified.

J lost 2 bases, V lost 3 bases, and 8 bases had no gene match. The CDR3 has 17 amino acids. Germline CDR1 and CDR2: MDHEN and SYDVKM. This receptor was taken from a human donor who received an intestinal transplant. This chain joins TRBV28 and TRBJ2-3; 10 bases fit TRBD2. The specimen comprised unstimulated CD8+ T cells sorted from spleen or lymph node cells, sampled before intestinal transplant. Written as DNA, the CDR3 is TGTGCCAGCAGTTTTATCCAACTAGCGGGGCTCACAGATACGCAGTATTTT. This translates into CASSFIQLAGLTDTQYF.